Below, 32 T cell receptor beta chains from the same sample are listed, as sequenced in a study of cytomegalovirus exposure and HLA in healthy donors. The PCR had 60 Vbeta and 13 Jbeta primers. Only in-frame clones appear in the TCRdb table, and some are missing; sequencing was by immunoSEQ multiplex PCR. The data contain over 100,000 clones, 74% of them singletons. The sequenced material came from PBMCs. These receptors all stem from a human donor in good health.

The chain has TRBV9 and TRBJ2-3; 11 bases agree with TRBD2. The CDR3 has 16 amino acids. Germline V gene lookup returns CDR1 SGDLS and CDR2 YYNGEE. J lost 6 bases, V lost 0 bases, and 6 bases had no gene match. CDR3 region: CASSVDTSGRWDTQYF. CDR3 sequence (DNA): TGTGCCAGCAGCGTAGATACTAGCGGGAGATGGGATACGCAGTATTTT.

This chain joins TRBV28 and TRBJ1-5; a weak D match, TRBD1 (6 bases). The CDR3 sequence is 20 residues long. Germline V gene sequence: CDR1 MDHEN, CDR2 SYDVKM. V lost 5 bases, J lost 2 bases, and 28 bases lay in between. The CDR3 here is CASSPTAGDKGGLGNQPQHF. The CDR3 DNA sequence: TGTGCCAGCAGTCCCACAGCGGGGGACAAGGGAGGGTTAGGCAATCAGCCCCAGCATTTT.

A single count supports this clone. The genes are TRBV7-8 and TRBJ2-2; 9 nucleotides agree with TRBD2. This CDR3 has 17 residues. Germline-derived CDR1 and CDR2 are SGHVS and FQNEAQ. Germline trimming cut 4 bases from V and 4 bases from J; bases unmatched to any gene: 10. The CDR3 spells CASSSPGLAGLTGELFF. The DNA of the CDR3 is TGTGCCAGCAGCTCACCCGGGCTAGCGGGGCTCACCGGGGAGCTGTTTTTT.

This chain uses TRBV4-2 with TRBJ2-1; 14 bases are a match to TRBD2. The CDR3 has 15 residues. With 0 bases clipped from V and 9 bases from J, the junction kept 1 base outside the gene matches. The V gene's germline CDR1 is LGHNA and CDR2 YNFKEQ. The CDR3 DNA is TGTGCCAGCAGCCAAGAAGGACTAGCGGGAGGTGAGCAGTTCTTC. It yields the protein CASSQEGLAGGEQFF.

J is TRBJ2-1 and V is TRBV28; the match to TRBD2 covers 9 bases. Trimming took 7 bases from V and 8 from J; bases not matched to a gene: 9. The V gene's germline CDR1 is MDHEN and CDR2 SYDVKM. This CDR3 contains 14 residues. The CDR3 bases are TGTGCCAGCACTAAAGGCGGGAGGGCCGATGAGCAGTTCTTC. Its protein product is CASTKGGRADEQFF.

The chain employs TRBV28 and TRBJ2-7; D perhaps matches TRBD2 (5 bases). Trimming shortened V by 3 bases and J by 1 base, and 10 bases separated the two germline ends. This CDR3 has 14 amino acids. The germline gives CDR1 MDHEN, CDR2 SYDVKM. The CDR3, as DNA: TGTGCCAGCAGTTTTATTCGGGGATCCTACGAGCAGTACTTC. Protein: CASSFIRGSYEQYF.

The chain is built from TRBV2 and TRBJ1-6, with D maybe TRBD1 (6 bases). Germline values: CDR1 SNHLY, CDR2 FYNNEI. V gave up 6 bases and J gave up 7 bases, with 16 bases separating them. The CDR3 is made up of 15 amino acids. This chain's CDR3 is CASRQQGIENSPLHF. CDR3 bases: TGTGCCAGCAGACAACAGGGAATCGAAAATTCACCCCTCCACTTT.

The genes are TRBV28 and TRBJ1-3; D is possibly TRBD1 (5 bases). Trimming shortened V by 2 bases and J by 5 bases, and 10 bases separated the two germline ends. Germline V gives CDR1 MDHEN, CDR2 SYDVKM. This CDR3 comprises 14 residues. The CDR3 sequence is CASSLGQGRNTIYF. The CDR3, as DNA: TGTGCCAGCAGTTTAGGGCAGGGAAGAAACACCATATATTTT.

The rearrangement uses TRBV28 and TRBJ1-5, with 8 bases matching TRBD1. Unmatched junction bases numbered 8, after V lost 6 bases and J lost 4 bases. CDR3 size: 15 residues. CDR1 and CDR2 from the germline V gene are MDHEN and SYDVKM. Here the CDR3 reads CASSPRGLGNQPQHF. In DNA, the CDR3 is TGTGCCAGCAGCCCCAGGGGGCTTGGAAATCAGCCCCAGCATTTT. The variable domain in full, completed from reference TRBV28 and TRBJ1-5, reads DVKVTQSSRYLVKRTGEKVFLECVQDMDHENMFWYRQDPGLGLRLIYFSYDVKMKEKGDIPEGYSVSREKKERFSLILESASTNQTSMYLCASSPRGLGNQPQHFGDGTRLSIL.

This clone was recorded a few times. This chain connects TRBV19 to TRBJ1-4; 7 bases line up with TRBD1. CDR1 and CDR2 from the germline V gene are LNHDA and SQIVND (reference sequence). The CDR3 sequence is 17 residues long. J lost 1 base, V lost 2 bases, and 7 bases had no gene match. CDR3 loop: CASSIWKGTETNEKLFF. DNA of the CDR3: TGTGCCAGTAGTATATGGAAGGGGACAGAAACTAATGAAAAACTGTTTTTT.

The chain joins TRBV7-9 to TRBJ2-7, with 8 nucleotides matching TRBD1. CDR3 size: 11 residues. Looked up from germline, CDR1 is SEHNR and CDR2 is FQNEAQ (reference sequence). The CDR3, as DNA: TGTGCGACCACAGGGGGAAACGAGCAGTACTTC. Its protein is CATTGGNEQYF.

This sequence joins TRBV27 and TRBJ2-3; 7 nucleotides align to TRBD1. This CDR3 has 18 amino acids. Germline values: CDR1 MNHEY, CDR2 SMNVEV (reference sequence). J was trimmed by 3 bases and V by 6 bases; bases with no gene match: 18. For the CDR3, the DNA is TGTGCCAGCAGCCCGCTGACAGGGCCCCAAACGGGGACAGATACGCAGTATTTT. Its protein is CASSPLTGPQTGTDTQYF.

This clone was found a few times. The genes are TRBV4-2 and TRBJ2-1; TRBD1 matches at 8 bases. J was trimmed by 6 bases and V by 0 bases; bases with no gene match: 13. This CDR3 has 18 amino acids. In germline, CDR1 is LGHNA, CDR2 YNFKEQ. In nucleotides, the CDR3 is TGTGCCAGCAGCCAAGATCGAGACAGAATACAGGGGGGCAATGAGCAGTTCTTC. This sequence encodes CASSQDRDRIQGGNEQFF.

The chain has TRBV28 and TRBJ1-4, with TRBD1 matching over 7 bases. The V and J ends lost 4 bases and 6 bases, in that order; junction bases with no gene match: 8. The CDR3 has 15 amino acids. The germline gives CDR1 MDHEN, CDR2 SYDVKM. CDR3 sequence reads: CASSSPYRGDEKLFF. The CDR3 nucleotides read TGTGCCAGCAGTTCTCCCTACAGGGGTGATGAAAAACTGTTTTTT.

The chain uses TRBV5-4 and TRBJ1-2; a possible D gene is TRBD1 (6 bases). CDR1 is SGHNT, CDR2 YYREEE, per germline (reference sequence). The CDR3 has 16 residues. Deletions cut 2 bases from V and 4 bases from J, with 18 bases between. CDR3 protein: CASSLAGPDRSYGYTF. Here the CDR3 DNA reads TGTGCCAGCAGCTTAGCCGGGCCCGACAGGAGCTATGGCTACACCTTC.

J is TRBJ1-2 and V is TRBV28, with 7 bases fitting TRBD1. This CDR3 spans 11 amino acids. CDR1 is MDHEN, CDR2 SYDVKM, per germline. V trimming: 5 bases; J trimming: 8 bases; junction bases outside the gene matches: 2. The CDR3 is CASSPTGGYTF. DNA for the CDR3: TGTGCCAGCAGTCCGACAGGGGGCTACACCTTC.

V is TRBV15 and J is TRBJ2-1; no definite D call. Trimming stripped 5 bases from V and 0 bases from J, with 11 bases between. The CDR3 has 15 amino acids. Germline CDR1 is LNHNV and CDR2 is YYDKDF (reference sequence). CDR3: CATSAQLSSYNEQFF. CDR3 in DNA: TGTGCCACCAGCGCCCAACTGAGCTCCTACAATGAGCAGTTCTTC. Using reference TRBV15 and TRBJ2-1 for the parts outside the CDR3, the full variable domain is DAMVIQNPRYQVTQFGKPVTLSCSQTLNHNVMYWYQQKSSQAPKLLFHYYDKDFNNEADTPDNFQSRRPNTSFCFLDIRSPGLGDTAMYLCATSAQLSSYNEQFFGPGTRLTVL.

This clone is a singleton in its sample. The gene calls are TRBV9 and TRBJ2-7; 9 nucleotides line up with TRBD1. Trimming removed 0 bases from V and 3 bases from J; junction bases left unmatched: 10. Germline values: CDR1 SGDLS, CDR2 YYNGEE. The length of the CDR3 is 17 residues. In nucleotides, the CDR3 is TGTGCCAGCAGCGTAGCCCCCTTGGGACAGGGAAACTACGAGCAGTACTTC. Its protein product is CASSVAPLGQGNYEQYF.

CDR3 loop: CASSFGGGYEQYF. CDR3 bases: TGTGCCAGCAGCTTTGGCGGAGGCTACGAGCAGTACTTC. This sequence joins TRBV5-4 and TRBJ2-7; maybe TRBD2 (5 bases). The germline V gene encodes CDR1 SGHNT and CDR2 YYREEE (reference sequence). The V gene lost 2 bases and the J gene lost 3 bases, with 9 bases spanning the gap. This CDR3 is built from 13 residues.

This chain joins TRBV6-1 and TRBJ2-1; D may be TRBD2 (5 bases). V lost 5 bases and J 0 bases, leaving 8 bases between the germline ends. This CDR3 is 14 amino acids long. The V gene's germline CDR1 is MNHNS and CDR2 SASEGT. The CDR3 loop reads CASSYTSSYNEQFF. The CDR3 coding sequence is TGTGCCAGCAGTTATACTAGCTCCTACAATGAGCAGTTCTTC.

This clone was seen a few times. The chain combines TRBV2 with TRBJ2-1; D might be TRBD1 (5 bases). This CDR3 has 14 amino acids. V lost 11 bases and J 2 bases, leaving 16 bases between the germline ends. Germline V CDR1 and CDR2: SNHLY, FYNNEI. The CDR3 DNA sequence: TGTGCCGGGGCGGTGGAACCAACCTACAATGAGCAGTTCTTC. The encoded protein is CAGAVEPTYNEQFF.

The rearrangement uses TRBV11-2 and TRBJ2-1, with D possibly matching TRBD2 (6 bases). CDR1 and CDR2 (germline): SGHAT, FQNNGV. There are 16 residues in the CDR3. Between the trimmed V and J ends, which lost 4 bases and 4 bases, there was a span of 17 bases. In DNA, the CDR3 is TGTGCCAGCAGCTCCCCCCAGCGGGCTAATTACAATGAGCAGTTCTTC. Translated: CASSSPQRANYNEQFF.

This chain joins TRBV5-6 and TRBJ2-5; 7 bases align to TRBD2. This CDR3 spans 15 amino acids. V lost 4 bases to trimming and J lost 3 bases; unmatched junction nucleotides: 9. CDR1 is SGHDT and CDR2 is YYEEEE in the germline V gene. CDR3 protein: CASSVGVRGKETQYF. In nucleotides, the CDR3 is TGTGCCAGCAGCGTCGGGGTGCGGGGGAAAGAGACCCAGTACTTC.

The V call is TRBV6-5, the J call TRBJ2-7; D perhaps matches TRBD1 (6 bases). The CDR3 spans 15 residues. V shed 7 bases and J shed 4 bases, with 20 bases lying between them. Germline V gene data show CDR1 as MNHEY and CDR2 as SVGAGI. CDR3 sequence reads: CASIHWGRGEYEQYF. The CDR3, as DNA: TGTGCCAGCATCCACTGGGGCAGGGGAGAATACGAGCAGTACTTC.

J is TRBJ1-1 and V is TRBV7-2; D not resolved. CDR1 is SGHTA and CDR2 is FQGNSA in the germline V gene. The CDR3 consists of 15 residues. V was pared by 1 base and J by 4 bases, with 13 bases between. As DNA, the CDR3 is TGTGCCAGCAGCTTAGTGGGCAAACTTGTCACTGAAGCTTTCTTT. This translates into CASSLVGKLVTEAFF.

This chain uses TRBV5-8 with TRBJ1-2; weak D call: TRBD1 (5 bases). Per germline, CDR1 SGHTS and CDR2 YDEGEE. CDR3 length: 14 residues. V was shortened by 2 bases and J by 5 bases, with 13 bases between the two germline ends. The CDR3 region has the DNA TGTGCCAGCAGCTTTTCAGACAGTTTGTATGGCTACACCTTC. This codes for CASSFSDSLYGYTF.

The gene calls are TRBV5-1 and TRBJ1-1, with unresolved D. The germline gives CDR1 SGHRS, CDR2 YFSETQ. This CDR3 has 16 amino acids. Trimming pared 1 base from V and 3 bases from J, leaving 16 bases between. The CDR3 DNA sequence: TGCGCCAGCAGCTTGTCCACCGGCGGCGCGTACACTGAAGCTTTCTTT. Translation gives CASSLSTGGAYTEAFF.

The CDR3 loop reads CASSVGTGYDSNQPQHF. In nucleotides, the CDR3 is TGTGCCAGCAGCGTAGGGACAGGGTATGATAGCAATCAGCCCCAGCATTTT. The chain joins TRBV9 to TRBJ1-5, with 8 bases fitting TRBD1. Trimming at V came to 0 bases and at J to 0 bases, leaving 5 bases not matched to a gene. Germline V gene data show CDR1 as SGDLS and CDR2 as YYNGEE. This CDR3 has 17 residues.

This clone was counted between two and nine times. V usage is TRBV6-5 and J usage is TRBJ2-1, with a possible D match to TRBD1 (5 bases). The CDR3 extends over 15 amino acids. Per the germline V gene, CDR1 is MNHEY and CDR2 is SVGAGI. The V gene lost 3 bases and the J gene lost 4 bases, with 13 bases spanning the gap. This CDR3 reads CASSYLNRLYNEQFF. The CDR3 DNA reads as TGTGCCAGCAGTTATCTCAACAGGTTATACAATGAGCAGTTCTTC.

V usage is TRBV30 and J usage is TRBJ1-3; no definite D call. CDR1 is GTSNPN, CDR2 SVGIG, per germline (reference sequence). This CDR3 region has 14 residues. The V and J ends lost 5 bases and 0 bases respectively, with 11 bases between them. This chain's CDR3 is CAWGLDSSGNTIYF. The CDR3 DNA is TGTGCCTGGGGGCTGGACTCCTCTGGAAACACCATATATTTT. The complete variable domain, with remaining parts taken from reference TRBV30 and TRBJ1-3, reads SQTIHQWPATLVQPVGSPLSLECTVEGTSNPNLYWYRQAAGRGLQLLFYSVGIGQISSEVPQNLSASRPQDRQFILSSKKLLLSDSGFYLCAWGLDSSGNTIYFGEGSWLTVV.

The CDR3 protein is CASSIGTSGPLYNEQFF. The CDR3 DNA sequence: TGTGCCAGCAGTATAGGGACTAGCGGGCCCTTATACAATGAGCAGTTCTTC. This chain uses TRBV7-9 with TRBJ2-1; 12 bases match TRBD2. Germline assignment: CDR1 SEHNR and CDR2 FQNEAQ (reference sequence). Trimming at V came to 6 bases and at J to 4 bases, leaving 10 bases not matched to a gene. The CDR3 has 17 residues.

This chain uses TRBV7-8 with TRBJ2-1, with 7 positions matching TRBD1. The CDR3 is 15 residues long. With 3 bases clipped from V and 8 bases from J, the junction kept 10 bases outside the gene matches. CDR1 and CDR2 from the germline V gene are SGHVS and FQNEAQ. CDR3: CASSFFQGEVDEQFF. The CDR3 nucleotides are TGTGCCAGCAGCTTTTTCCAGGGGGAAGTAGATGAGCAGTTCTTC.